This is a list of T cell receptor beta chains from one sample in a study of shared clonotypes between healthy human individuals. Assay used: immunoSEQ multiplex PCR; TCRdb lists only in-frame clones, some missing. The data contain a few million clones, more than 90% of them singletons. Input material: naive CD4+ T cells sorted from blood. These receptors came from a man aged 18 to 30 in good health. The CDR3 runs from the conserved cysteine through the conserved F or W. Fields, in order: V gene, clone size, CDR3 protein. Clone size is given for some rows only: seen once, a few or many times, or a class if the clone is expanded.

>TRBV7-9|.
CASSQGTTYGGELFF
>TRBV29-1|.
CSAYLPTGDSNYGYTF
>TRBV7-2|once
CASSLSQGGNQPQHF
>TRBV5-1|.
CASSPDRANQPQHF
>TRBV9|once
CASSVGTILQETQYF
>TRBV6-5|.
CASSYSTGQAFF
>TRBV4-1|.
CASSQEAANYGYTF
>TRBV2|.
CASRTTGARYGYTF
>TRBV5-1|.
CASSPGRVWAGGYGYTF
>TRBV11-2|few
CASSSLGLAAPYEQYF
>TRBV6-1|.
CASSEQGAVTEAFF
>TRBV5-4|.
CASSLISNSPLHF
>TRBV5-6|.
CASSLEPGGLSDTQYF
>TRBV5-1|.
CASSFTRTGELFF
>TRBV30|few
CAWSSQGRNGYTF
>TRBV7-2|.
CASSLAGTSYEQYF
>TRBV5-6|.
CASSLQRYEQYF
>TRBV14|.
CASSQAGTGVYEQYF
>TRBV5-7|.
CASSLNSGESPLHF
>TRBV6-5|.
CASSYGETSGNTIYF
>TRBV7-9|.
CASSLEGGNQPQHF
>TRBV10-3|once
CAITNQLAGGGNEQFF
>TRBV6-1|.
CASSGTNEKLFF
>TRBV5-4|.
CATKERGGGGEQYF
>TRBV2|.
CASRSSGSGTDTRYF
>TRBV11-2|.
CASGLRDGYTF
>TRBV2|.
CASRPDRSSYNSPLHF
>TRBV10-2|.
CASSGETPIIETQYF
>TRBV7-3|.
CASSLRTGGHQETQYF
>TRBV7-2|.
CASSLEFRDLRSPLHF
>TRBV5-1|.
CASMRVAGGNEQFF
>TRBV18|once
CASSLSGTENSPLHF
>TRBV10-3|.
CAISAGSTEEKLFF
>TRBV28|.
CASSLRHRGTGEGYTF
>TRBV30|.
CAWSRRRLMNTEAFF
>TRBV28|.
CASSTEETQYF
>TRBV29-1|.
CSVAGGDPYGYTF
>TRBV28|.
CASSLLGGDSTNEKLFF
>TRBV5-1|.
CATAEAGWVNEQFF
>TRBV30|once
CAWSVPGSGNTIYF
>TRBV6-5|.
CASSYIPSGGNEKLFF
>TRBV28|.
CASSYASAHEQFF
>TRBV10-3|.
CAVGLAAPYEQYF
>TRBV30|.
CACGSLAGEQFF
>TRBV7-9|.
CASSFRESEQYF
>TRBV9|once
CASSVGGQPNSPLHF
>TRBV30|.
CAWSRGQGGNQPQHF
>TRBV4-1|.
CASSQGAIANYEQYF
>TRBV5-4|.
CASSHRNEKLFF
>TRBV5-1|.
CASRTGTSSLGEKLFF